This TCR beta chain was identified in a study of cytomegalovirus exposure and HLA in healthy donors. With regard to this clone: What it binds is not known.

General observations from the study: There were several of the most significant clusters that appeared linked to common viral pathogens in a later analysis. The authors confirmed in vitro that a few CMV-associated chains were specific for CMV antigens. Despite most TCR sequences being rare, some public TCRs occurred in many donors. Within the data, a cluster of highly shared sequence variants was likely a sequencing artifact.

Amplification used 60 Vbeta primers and 13 Jbeta primers. Profiling relied on immunoSEQ multiplex PCR, and the TCRdb table lists in-frame clones only, not all of them. The sample has 210,000 or so clones, about 79% seen once. The CDR3 has 16 amino acids. The V segment lost 1 base and the J segment 8 bases; nucleotides outside the gene matches: 10. Per the germline V gene, CDR1 is SGHTA and CDR2 is FQGNSA. The receptor was isolated from a man between 18 and 29 years old in good health and CMV-seronegative. This chain connects TRBV7-2 to TRBJ2-1; 8 positions match TRBD2. The material sequenced was PBMCs. CDR3 nucleotide sequence: TGTGCCAGCAGCTTAGTAGACCTAGCGGGTATGGATGAGCAGTTCTTC. It yields the protein CASSLVDLAGMDEQFF.